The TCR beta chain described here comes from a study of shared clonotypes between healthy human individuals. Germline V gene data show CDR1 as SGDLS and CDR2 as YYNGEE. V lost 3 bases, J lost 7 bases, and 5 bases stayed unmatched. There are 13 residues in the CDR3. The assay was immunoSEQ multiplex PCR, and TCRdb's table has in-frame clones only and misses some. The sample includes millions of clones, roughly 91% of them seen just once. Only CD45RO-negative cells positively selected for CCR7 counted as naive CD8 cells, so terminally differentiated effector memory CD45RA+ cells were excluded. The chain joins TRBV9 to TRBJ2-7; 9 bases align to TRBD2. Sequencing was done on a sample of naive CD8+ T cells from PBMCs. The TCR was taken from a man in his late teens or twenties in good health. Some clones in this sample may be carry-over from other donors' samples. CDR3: CASSATSGGEQYF. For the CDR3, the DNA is TGTGCCAGCAGCGCGACAAGCGGGGGGGAGCAGTACTTC.